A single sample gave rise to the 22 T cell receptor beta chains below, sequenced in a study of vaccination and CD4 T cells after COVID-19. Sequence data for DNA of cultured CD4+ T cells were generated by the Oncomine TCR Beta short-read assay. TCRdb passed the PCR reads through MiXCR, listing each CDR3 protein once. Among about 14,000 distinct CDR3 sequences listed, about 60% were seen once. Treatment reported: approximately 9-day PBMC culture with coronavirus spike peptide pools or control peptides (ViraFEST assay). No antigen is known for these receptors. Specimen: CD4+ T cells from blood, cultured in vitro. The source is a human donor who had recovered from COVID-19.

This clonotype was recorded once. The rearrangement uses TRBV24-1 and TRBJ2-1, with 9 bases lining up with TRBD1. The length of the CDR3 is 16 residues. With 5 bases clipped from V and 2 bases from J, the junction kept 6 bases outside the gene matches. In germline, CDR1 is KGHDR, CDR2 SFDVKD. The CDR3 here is CATSAHTGGPYNEQFF. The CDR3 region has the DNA TGTGCCACCAGTGCTCACACAGGGGGCCCCTACAATGAGCAGTTCTTC.

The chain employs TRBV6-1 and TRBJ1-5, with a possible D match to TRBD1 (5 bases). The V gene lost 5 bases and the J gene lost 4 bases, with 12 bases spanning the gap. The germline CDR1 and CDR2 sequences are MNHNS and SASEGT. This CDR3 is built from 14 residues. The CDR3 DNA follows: TGTGCCAGCAGTCTACAGGCGGCGAATCAGCCCCAGCATTTT. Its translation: CASSLQAANQPQHF.

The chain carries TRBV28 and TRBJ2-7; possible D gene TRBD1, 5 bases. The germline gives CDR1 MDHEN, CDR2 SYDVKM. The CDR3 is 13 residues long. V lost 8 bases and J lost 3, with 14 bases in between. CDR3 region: CASATPGHYEQYF. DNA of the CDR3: TGTGCCAGCGCGACCCCCGGACACTACGAGCAGTACTTC.

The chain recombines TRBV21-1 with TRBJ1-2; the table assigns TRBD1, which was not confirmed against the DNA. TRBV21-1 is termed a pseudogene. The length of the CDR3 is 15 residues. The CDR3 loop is CASGIPGTVLYGYTF. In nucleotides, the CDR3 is TGTGCCAGCGGCATCCCCGGGACGGTACTGTATGGCTACACCTTC.

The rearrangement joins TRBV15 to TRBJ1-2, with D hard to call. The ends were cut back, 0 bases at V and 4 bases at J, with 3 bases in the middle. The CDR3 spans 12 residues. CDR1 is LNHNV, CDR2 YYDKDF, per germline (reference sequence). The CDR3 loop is CATSREGYGYTF. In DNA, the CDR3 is TGTGCCACCAGCAGAGAAGGCTATGGCTACACCTTC.

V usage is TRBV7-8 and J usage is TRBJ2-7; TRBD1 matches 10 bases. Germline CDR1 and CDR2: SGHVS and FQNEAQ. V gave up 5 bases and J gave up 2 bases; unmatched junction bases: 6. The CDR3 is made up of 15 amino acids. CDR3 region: CASSEGQGGPYEQYF. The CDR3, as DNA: TGTGCCAGCAGCGAAGGACAGGGGGGACCCTACGAGCAGTACTTC.

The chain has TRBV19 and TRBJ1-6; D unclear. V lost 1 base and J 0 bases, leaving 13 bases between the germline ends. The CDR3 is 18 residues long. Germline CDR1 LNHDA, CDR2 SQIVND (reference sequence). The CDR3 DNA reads TGTGCCAGTAGTATAGGGCAGGCCTACAGCTCCTATAATTCACCCCTCCACTTT. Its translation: CASSIGQAYSSYNSPLHF. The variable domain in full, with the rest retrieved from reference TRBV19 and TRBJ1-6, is DGGITQSPKYLFRKEGQNVTLSCEQNLNHDAMYWYRQDPGQGLRLIYYSQIVNDFQKGDIAEGYSVSREKKESFPLTVTSAQKNPTAFYLCASSIGQAYSSYNSPLHFGNGTRLTVT.

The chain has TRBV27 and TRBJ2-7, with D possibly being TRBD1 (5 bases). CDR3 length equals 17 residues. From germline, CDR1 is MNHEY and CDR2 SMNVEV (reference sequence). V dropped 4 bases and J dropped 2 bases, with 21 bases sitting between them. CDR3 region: CASSSSSRGRRAYEQYF. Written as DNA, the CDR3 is TGTGCCAGCAGTTCTTCTTCAAGGGGTCGGAGAGCCTACGAGCAGTACTTC.

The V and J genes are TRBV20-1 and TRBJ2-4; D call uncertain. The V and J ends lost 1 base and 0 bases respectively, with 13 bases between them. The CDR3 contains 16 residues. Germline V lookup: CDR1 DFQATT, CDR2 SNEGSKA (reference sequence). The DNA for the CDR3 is TGCAGTGCTAGAGGGCTGGCAGTCCTAGCCAAAAACATTCAGTACTTC. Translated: CSARGLAVLAKNIQYF.

CDR3 sequence: CAHARRGSYEQYF. For the CDR3, the DNA is TGTGCTCATGCGAGGAGGGGGTCTTACGAGCAGTACTTC. The chain uses TRBV21-1 and TRBJ2-7; TRBD1 is the table's D call, not checked against the DNA. TRBV21-1 corresponds to a pseudogene. The CDR3 is made up of 13 amino acids.

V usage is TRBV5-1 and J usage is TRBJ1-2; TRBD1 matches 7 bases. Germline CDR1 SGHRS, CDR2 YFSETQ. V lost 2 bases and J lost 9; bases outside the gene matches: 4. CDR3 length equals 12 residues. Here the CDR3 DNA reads TGCGCCAGCAGCTTTCAGGGGGAGAGCTACACCTTC. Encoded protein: CASSFQGESYTF.

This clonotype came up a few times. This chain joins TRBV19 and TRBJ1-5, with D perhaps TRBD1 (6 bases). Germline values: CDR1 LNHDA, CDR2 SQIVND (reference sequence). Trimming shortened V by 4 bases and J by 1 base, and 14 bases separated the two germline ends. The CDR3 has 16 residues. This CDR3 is CASSNIQGGSNQPQHF. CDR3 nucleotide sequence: TGTGCCAGTAGTAACATACAGGGAGGAAGCAATCAGCCCCAGCATTTT. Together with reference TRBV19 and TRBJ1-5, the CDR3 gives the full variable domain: DGGITQSPKYLFRKEGQNVTLSCEQNLNHDAMYWYRQDPGQGLRLIYYSQIVNDFQKGDIAEGYSVSREKKESFPLTVTSAQKNPTAFYLCASSNIQGGSNQPQHFGDGTRLSIL.

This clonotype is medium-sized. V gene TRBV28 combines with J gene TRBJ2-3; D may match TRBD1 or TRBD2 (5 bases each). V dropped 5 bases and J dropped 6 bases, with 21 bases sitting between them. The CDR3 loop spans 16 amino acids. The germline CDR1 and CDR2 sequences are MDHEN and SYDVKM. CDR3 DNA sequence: TGTGCCAGCAGTCCTCCTGAACGGGGCGCGAAGGATACGCAGTATTTT. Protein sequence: CASSPPERGAKDTQYF.

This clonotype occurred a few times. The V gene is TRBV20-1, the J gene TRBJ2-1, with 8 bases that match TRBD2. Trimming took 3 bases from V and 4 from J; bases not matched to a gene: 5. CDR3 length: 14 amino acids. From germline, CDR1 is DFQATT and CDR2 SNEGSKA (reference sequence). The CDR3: CSASVSGMYNEQFF. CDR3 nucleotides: TGCAGTGCTAGTGTTAGCGGGATGTACAATGAGCAGTTCTTC.

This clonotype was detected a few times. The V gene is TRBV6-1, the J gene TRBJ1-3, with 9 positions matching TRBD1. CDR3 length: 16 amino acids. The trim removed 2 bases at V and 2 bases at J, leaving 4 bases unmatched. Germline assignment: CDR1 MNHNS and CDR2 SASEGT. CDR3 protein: CASSEPGTGTGNTIYF. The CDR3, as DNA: TGTGCCAGCAGTGAACCTGGGACAGGGACTGGAAACACCATATATTTT.

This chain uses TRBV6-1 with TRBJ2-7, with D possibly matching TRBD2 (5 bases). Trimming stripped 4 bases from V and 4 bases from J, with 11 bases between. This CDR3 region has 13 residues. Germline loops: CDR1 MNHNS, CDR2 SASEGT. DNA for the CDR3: TGTGCCAGCAGTGCCCGGGAACTATACGAGCAGTACTTC. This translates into CASSARELYEQYF.

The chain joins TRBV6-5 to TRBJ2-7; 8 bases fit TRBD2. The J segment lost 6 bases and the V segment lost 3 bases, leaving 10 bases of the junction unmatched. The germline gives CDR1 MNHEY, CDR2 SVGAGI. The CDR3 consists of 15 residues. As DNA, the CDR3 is TGTGCCAGCAGTTATCGGGGGGGGGTTCATGCCGAGCAGTACTTC. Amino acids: CASSYRGGVHAEQYF.

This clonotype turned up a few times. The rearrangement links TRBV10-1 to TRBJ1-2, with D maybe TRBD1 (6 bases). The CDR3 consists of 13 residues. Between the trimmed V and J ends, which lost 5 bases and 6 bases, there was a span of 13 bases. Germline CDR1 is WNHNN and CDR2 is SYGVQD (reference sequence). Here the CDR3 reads CASSPSGGNGYTF. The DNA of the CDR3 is TGCGCCAGCAGTCCGTCGGGGGGCAATGGCTACACCTTC.

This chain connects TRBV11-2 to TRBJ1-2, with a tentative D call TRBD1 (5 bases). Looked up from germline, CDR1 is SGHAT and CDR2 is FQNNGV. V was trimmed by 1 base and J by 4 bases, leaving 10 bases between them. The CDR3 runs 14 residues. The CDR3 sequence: CASSLAPGTYGYTF. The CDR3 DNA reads TGTGCCAGCAGCTTAGCCCCTGGGACCTATGGCTACACCTTC.

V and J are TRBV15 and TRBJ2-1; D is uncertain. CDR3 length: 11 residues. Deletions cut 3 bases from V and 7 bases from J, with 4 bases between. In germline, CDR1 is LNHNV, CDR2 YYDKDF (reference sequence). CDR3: CATSSGNEQFF. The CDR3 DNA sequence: TGTGCCACCAGCAGTGGGAATGAGCAGTTCTTC. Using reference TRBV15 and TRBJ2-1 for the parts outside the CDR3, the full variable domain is DAMVIQNPRYQVTQFGKPVTLSCSQTLNHNVMYWYQQKSSQAPKLLFHYYDKDFNNEADTPDNFQSRRPNTSFCFLDIRSPGLGDTAMYLCATSSGNEQFFGPGTRLTVL.

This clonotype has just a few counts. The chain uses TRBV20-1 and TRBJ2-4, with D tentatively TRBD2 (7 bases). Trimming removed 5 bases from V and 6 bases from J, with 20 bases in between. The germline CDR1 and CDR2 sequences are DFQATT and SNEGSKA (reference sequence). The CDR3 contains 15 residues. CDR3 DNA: TGCAGTGCTTCCCGCGGGGGCCCAGCGGGAAACATTCAGTACTTC. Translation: CSASRGGPAGNIQYF.

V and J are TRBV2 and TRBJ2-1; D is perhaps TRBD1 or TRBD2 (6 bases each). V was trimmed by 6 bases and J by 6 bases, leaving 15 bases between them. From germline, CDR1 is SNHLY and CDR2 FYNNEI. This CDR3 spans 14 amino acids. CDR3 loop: CASSPRGLSNEQFF. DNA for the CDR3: TGTGCCAGCAGCCCCCGGGGGCTTAGCAATGAGCAGTTCTTC.